This TCR beta chain was obtained from a study of Graves' ophthalmopathy and Graves' hyperthyroidism. V was clipped by 6 bases and J by 4 bases, with 19 bases between them. Germline values: CDR1 MDHEN, CDR2 SYDVKM. This CDR3 spans 15 amino acids. Amplification targeted the TCR beta CDR3 regions, with RNA transcripts as the source material. HTBI primers primed a first-round RT-PCR, and a second-round multiplex PCR followed. TCRdb re-derived calls from the multiplex PCR reads in MiXCR, one entry per CDR3 protein. The sample has under 800,000 distinct CDR3 sequences; around a fifth are singletons. If patients had other autoimmune diseases, uncontrolled infections, pregnancy or lactation, they were excluded.

The sequenced material came from peripheral blood. The chain employs TRBV28 and TRBJ2-7; D is possibly TRBD1 (6 bases). This receptor was obtained from a woman in her late teens or twenties with stable Graves' hyperthyroidism. Some clones in this sample may be carry-over from other donors' samples. DNA for the CDR3: TGTGCCAGCAGAACCCCAGGGGTATTCAGTTACGAGCAGTACTTC. Translating gives CASRTPGVFSYEQYF.